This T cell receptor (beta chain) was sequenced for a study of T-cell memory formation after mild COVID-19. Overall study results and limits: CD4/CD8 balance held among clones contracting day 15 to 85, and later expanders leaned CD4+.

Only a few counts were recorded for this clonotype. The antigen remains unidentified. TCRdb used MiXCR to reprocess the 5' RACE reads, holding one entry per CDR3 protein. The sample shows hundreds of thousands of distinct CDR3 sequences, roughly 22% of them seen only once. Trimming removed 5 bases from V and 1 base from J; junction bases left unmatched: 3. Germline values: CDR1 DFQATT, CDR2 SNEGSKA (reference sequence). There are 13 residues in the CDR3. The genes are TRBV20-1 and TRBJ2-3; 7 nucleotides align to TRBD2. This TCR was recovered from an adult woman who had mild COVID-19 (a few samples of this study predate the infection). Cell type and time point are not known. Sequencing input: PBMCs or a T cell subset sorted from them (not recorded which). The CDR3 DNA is TGCAGTGCTCTAACTAGCGGCACAGATACGCAGTATTTT. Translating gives CSALTSGTDTQYF.